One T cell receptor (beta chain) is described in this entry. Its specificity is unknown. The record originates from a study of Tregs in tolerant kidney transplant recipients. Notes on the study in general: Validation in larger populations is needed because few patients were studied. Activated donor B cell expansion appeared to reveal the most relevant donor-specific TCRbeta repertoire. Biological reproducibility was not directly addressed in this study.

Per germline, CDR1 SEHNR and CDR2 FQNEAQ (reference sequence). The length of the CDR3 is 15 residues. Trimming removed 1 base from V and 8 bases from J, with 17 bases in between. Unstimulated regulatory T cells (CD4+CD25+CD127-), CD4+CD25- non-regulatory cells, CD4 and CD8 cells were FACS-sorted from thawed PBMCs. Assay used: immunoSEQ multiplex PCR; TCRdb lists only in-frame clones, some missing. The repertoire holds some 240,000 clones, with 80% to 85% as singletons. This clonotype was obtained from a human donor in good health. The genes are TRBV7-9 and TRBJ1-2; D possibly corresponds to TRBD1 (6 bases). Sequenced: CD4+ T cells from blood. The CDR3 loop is CASSLVTGFGDGYTF. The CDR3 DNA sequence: TGTGCCAGCAGCTTAGTCACAGGGTTTGGGGACGGCTACACCTTC.